Listed below are T cell receptor beta chains from one sample, sequenced in a study of cytomegalovirus exposure and HLA in healthy donors. Repertoires were generated with immunoSEQ multiplex PCR, while TCRdb's copy carries only in-frame clones and drops some. The sample includes approximately 75,000 clones, roughly 82% seen only once; the top ten take approximately 20%. What was sequenced was PBMCs. The source is a man in his sixties or seventies in good health and CMV-seropositive. CDR3s include the opening cysteine and the closing phenylalanine or tryptophan. A D gene is named only where the DNA matches it firmly. Not every row has a clone size; where given, it reads once, few, many or a size class.

TGTGCCTGGAGTGTGGGACTAGCGGGGACCAATGAGCAGTTCTTC | CAWSVGLAGTNEQFF | TRBD2 | TRBV30 | - | TRBJ2-1
TGTGCCAGCAGCCCCACGACAGGGGGCTACGAGCAGTACTTC | CASSPTTGGYEQYF | TRBD1 | TRBV7-8 | - | TRBJ2-7
TGTGCCAGCAGTTACTCGGAGACAGGGGCCGGCCAGCCCCAGCATTTT | CASSYSETGAGQPQHF | TRBD1 | TRBV6-6 | few | TRBJ1-5
TGTGCCAGCAGCTTACAGGGGATCTATGGCTACACCTTC | CASSLQGIYGYTF | TRBD1 | TRBV5-6 | few | TRBJ1-2
TGTGCCAGCAGCTTGGACAGGGGGACAGATACGCAGTATTTT | CASSLDRGTDTQYF | TRBD1 | TRBV7-2 | - | TRBJ2-3
TGTGCCAGCAGCCCGGGGGGACTAGCGGGAGTTAATGAGCAGTTCTTC | CASSPGGLAGVNEQFF | TRBD2 | TRBV5-4 | - | TRBJ2-1
TGTGCCAGCAGGCCCAGCTCTGGAAACACCATATATTTT | CASRPSSGNTIYF | - | TRBV9 | few | TRBJ1-3
TGTGCCAGCAGCCGCGCAACCAACACTGAAGCTTTCTTT | CASSRATNTEAFF | - | TRBV7-6 | - | TRBJ1-1
TGTGCCAGCAGCTTGGCCGCAGGTTCCTCTGGAAACACCATATATTTT | CASSLAAGSSGNTIYF | - | TRBV5-4 | - | TRBJ1-3
TGCGCCAGCGCTTTAACAGGGGGCTTTGGAGATACGCAGTATTTT | CASALTGGFGDTQYF | TRBD1 | TRBV5-1 | - | TRBJ2-3
TGTGCCAGCAGCGACTTCCGGGGTGGCGAGACCCAGTACTTC | CASSDFRGGETQYF | - | TRBV7-9 | - | TRBJ2-5
TGTGCCAGCAGTTCACAGGCTAACTATGGCTACACCTTC | CASSSQANYGYTF | - | TRBV27 | - | TRBJ1-2
TGTGCCAGCAGCTTTCAGTCTGGGGCCAACGTCCTGACTTTC | CASSFQSGANVLTF | - | TRBV7-3 | once | TRBJ2-6
TGTGCCTGGGAATCTGGACCCGGAGGGAGGGCCAACAATGAGCAGTTCTTC | CAWESGPGGRANNEQFF | TRBD2 | TRBV30 | - | TRBJ2-1
TGTGCCAGCAGCCCCGGGACAGGGGCAGATACGCAGTATTTT | CASSPGTGADTQYF | TRBD1 | TRBV7-2 | - | TRBJ2-3